These 22 T cell receptor beta chains came from one sample sequenced in a study of cytomegalovirus exposure and HLA in healthy donors. The study ran its PCR with 60 Vbeta and 13 Jbeta primers. Generated by immunoSEQ multiplex PCR, the TCRdb table keeps only in-frame clones and is missing some. The table lists about 88,000 clones. The sample comprised PBMCs. These TCRs come from a girl aged 10 to 17 in good health and CMV-seropositive.

This chain links TRBV9 with TRBJ2-3; 7 nucleotides match TRBD2. V trimming: 2 bases; J trimming: 0 bases; junction bases outside the gene matches: 9. Per the germline V gene, CDR1 is SGDLS and CDR2 is YYNGEE. The CDR3 consists of 17 residues. CDR3: CASSVSGASGSTDTQYF. CDR3 DNA: TGTGCCAGCAGCGTGTCCGGGGCTAGCGGTAGCACAGATACGCAGTATTTT.

This chain links TRBV18 with TRBJ1-4; TRBD1 matches at 9 bases. CDR1 and CDR2 (germline): KGHSH, LQKENI. Trimming took 0 bases from V and 7 from J; bases not matched to a gene: 3. This CDR3 contains 15 residues. The CDR3 protein is CASSPPGTGPEKLFF. CDR3 sequence (DNA): TGTGCCAGCTCACCACCGGGGACAGGGCCTGAAAAACTGTTTTTT.

The V gene is TRBV4-3, the J gene TRBJ2-1; TRBD2 might be the D (5 bases). Germline V lookup: CDR1 LGHNA, CDR2 YSLEER. The CDR3 runs 18 residues. The germline V and J ends were trimmed by 2 bases and 0 bases, with 17 bases remaining between them. CDR3 coding DNA: TGCGCCAGCAGCCAATCTTTAGGCTTGAGCGGCTCCTACAATGAGCAGTTCTTC. Protein sequence: CASSQSLGLSGSYNEQFF.

This sequence joins TRBV7-9 and TRBJ2-5; D may be TRBD1 (5 bases). The germline V gene has CDR1 SEHNR and CDR2 FQNEAQ (reference sequence). The CDR3 length is 15 residues. V was trimmed by 5 bases and J by 1 base, leaving 14 bases between them. The CDR3 nucleotides read TGTGCCAGCAGCGACTCGGGCAGGGCCCAAGAGACCCAGTACTTC. It encodes CASSDSGRAQETQYF. The complete variable domain, with remaining parts taken from reference TRBV7-9 and TRBJ2-5, reads DTGVSQNPRHKITKRGQNVTFRCDPISEHNRLYWYRQTLGQGPEFLTYFQNEAQLEKSRLLSDRFSAERPKGSFSTLEIQRTEQGDSAMYLCASSDSGRAQETQYFGPGTRLLVL.

The chain carries TRBV10-3 and TRBJ2-3; possible D gene TRBD2, 5 bases. The V end lost 0 bases, the J end lost 2 bases, and 12 bases lay between the germline ends. The germline gives CDR1 ENHRY, CDR2 SYGVKD. The CDR3 extends over 16 amino acids. CDR3 region: CAISESAAGYTDTQYF. The CDR3 region has the DNA TGTGCCATCAGTGAGTCAGCTGCGGGCTACACAGATACGCAGTATTTT.

The J gene is TRBJ1-1, the V gene TRBV7-9; D not resolved. V shed 2 bases and J shed 8 bases, with 12 bases lying between them. This CDR3 is 13 amino acids long. The V gene's germline CDR1 is SEHNR and CDR2 FQNEAQ (reference sequence). The CDR3 DNA sequence: TGTGCCAGCAGCTTAAATGGTCCTAGAGAAGCTTTCTTT. Its translation: CASSLNGPREAFF.

V gene TRBV28 combines with J gene TRBJ2-3, with 8 bases lining up with TRBD2. After removal of 1 base from V and 2 bases from J, the junction contained 14 bases not matched to a gene. The CDR3 loop spans 19 amino acids. Germline V lookup: CDR1 MDHEN, CDR2 SYDVKM. The CDR3 sequence is CASSLYAGGSPGFTDTQYF. In nucleotides, the CDR3 is TGTGCCAGCAGTTTATATGCGGGGGGCTCGCCTGGGTTCACAGATACGCAGTATTTT. Variable domain in full (rest from reference TRBV28 and TRBJ2-3): DVKVTQSSRYLVKRTGEKVFLECVQDMDHENMFWYRQDPGLGLRLIYFSYDVKMKEKGDIPEGYSVSREKKERFSLILESASTNQTSMYLCASSLYAGGSPGFTDTQYFGPGTRLTVL.

J is TRBJ2-7 and V is TRBV5-1, with TRBD2 matching 11 bases. The germline V gene encodes CDR1 SGHRS and CDR2 YFSETQ. The CDR3 has 15 residues. The junction had 5 bases not matched to a gene; V was cut back by 5 bases and J by 1 base. The CDR3 nucleotides are TGCGCCAGCAGACTGGGACTAGCGGATTCCTACGAGCAGTACTTC. Translating it yields CASRLGLADSYEQYF.

V gene TRBV11-2 combines with J gene TRBJ2-7; D is possibly TRBD1 (6 bases). The CDR3 has 15 amino acids. Trimming stripped 6 bases from V and 0 bases from J, with 15 bases between. CDR1 SGHAT and CDR2 FQNNGV come from the germline V gene. The CDR3 is CASSYDRSHSYEQYF. CDR3 coding DNA: TGTGCCAGCAGTTACGACAGGAGCCACTCCTACGAGCAGTACTTC.

The genes are TRBV5-6 and TRBJ2-2, with TRBD1 identical over 9 bases. The CDR3 length is 16 residues. V trimming: 3 bases; J trimming: 0 bases; junction bases outside the gene matches: 3. From germline, CDR1 is SGHDT and CDR2 YYEEEE. The CDR3 DNA is TGTGCCAGCAGCTGGGGACAGGGCGCGAACACCGGGGAGCTGTTTTTT. Encoded protein: CASSWGQGANTGELFF.

CDR3 nucleotide sequence: TGTGCCAGCAGCGTAGGGTCCGTAGGGAGCACGCAGTATTTT. Protein product: CASSVGSVGSTQYF. The chain employs TRBV6-6 and TRBJ2-3; D is perhaps TRBD2 (5 bases). Trimming stripped 6 bases from V and 9 bases from J, with 19 bases between. The CDR3 runs to 14 residues. Germline V gives CDR1 MNHNY, CDR2 SVGAGI (reference sequence).

The chain couples TRBV9 to TRBJ2-7, with D possibly matching TRBD2 (5 bases). V lost 2 bases, J lost 3 bases, and 15 bases lay in between. This CDR3 comprises 15 residues. From germline, CDR1 is SGDLS and CDR2 YYNGEE. The CDR3 here is CASSVGSSNSYEQYF. DNA for the CDR3: TGTGCCAGCAGCGTGGGGAGTTCCAATAGCTACGAGCAGTACTTC.

Worth noting for this clone: An end of the junction differs from the germline gene, which may be a read error. CDR3: CASSQDGGGLAKNIQYF. For the CDR3, the DNA is TGCGCCAGCAGTCAAGATGGGGGCGGGCTAGCCAAAAACATTCAGTACTTC. This chain uses TRBV4-1 with TRBJ2-4, with a possible D match to TRBD1 (6 bases). CDR3 length: 17 residues. Germline CDR1 reads MGHRA; CDR2 reads YSYEKL.

The rearrangement links TRBV4-1 to TRBJ1-5; 8 nucleotides match TRBD1. The CDR3 spans 14 residues. The J segment lost 2 bases and the V segment lost 4 bases, leaving 1 base of the junction unmatched. The V gene's germline CDR1 is MGHRA and CDR2 YSYEKL. The CDR3 region is CASSPDRGNQPQHF. The CDR3 DNA follows: TGCGCCAGCAGCCCGGACAGGGGCAATCAGCCCCAGCATTTT.

This chain uses TRBV4-3 with TRBJ2-1; no reliable D call. There are 15 residues in the CDR3. Trimming took off 0 bases at V and 6 bases at J, with 12 bases between the two ends. CDR1 LGHNA and CDR2 YSLEER come from the germline V gene. The CDR3 region is CASSQDARQLNEQFF. In DNA form, the CDR3 reads TGCGCCAGCAGCCAAGACGCTAGGCAGCTCAATGAGCAGTTCTTC.

The rearrangement uses TRBV5-1 and TRBJ2-2; no firm D call. Trimming took off 3 bases at V and 0 bases at J, with 6 bases between the two ends. This CDR3 is 14 amino acids long. Per the germline V gene, CDR1 is SGHRS and CDR2 is YFSETQ. CDR3: CASSSTANTGELFF. CDR3 DNA: TGCGCCAGCAGCTCCACAGCGAACACCGGGGAGCTGTTTTTT.

This sequence joins TRBV28 and TRBJ1-2; TRBD1 matches at 8 bases. CDR1 is MDHEN, CDR2 SYDVKM, per germline. The V and J ends lost 5 bases and 6 bases, in that order; junction bases with no gene match: 5. This CDR3 comprises 13 residues. CDR3 coding DNA: TGTGCCAGCAGTGTAGGGACAGGTGATGGCTACACCTTC. Translated, it gives CASSVGTGDGYTF.

The chain couples TRBV6-5 to TRBJ1-6, with TRBD1 as a possible D gene (5 bases). V was cut by 2 bases and J by 7 bases, with 9 bases left in between. The CDR3 has 14 residues. Germline lookup yields CDR1 MNHEY and CDR2 SVGAGI. The CDR3 coding sequence is TGTGCCAGCAGTTACCAGGACAAGAATTCACCCCTCCACTTT. It codes for CASSYQDKNSPLHF.

The chain couples TRBV2 to TRBJ1-5, with D hard to call. The CDR3 consists of 16 residues. In germline, CDR1 is SNHLY, CDR2 FYNNEI. V dropped 6 bases and J dropped 0 bases, with 15 bases sitting between them. Written as DNA, the CDR3 is TGTGCCAGCAGCGCTCCGGGATCCTATAGCAATCAGCCCCAGCATTTT. The encoded protein is CASSAPGSYSNQPQHF.

The chain carries TRBV4-1 and TRBJ1-1; perhaps TRBD1 as D (5 bases). The CDR3 sequence is 14 residues long. Per germline, CDR1 MGHRA and CDR2 YSYEKL. V was shortened by 0 bases and J by 1 base, with 6 bases between the two germline ends. CDR3 DNA: TGCGCCAGCAGCCAAGAGACAGAGAACACTGAAGCTTTCTTT. The encoded protein is CASSQETENTEAFF.

This chain uses TRBV29-1 with TRBJ2-1; 12 bases are a match to TRBD2. Trimming took 5 bases from V and 5 from J; bases not matched to a gene: 1. The germline V gene encodes CDR1 SQVTM and CDR2 ANQGSEA. This CDR3 contains 13 residues. The DNA of the CDR3 is TGCAGCGTTCTAGCGGGGGGGGACAATGAGCAGTTCTTC. This sequence encodes CSVLAGGDNEQFF.

The rearrangement joins TRBV4-1 to TRBJ1-4; D uncertain. CDR3 length: 15 residues. CDR1 and CDR2 (germline): MGHRA, YSYEKL. The V end was cut by 1 base, the J end by 4 bases, with 10 bases between. The CDR3: CASSQVKLFNEKLFF. The CDR3 DNA is TGCGCCAGCAGCCAAGTTAAACTTTTTAATGAAAAACTGTTTTTT.